The rows below give T cell receptor beta chains drawn from one sample of a study of Ad26.COV2.S vaccination and SARS-CoV-2 variants. Assay used: immunoSEQ multiplex PCR; TCRdb lists only in-frame clones, some missing. The sample records hundreds of thousands of clones, around 90% being singletons. Material: peripheral blood, obtained in a trial of Ad26.COV2.S vaccine versus placebo. The origin of the receptors is a person aged 18 to 65 who received the Ad26.COV2.S COVID-19 vaccine or a placebo. Both conserved end residues are part of each CDR3. The D gene is left open where the match is weak. Only some rows state a clone size, as once, few, many or a class for expanded clones.

J gene	D gene	clone size	V gene	CDR3 protein	CDR3 DNA
TRBJ2-3	NA	once	TRBV11-3	CASSLGMREHTDTQYF	TGTGCCAGCAGCTTAGGTATGCGGGAACACACAGATACGCAGTATTTT
TRBJ2-7	NA	NA	TRBV3-1/TRBV3-2	CASSQGRRDYEQYF	TGTGCCAGCAGCCAAGGTCGCAGGGACTACGAGCAGTACTTC
TRBJ1-5	NA	NA	TRBV19	CASSIGIGNQPQHF	TGTGCCAGTAGTATAGGGATAGGCAATCAGCCCCAGCATTTT
TRBJ1-3	TRBD1	NA	TRBV3-1/TRBV3-2	CASFDTRTGGNTIYF	TGTGCCAGCTTCGACACCCGGACAGGAGGAAACACCATATATTTT
TRBJ1-1	NA	NA	TRBV12-3/TRBV12-4	CASSLLGQGKGFF	TGTGCCAGCAGTTTATTGGGGCAGGGGAAGGGTTTCTTT
TRBJ2-7	NA	NA	TRBV4-1	CASSQEFRGTYEQYF	TGCGCCAGCAGCCAAGAATTCAGAGGGACCTACGAGCAGTACTTC
TRBJ1-6	NA	NA	TRBV3-1/TRBV3-2	CASSPGLQVPLHF	TGTGCCAGCAGCCCGGGACTTCAGGTACCCCTCCACTTT
TRBJ1-2	NA	NA	TRBV4-3	CASSQDPDIEGYTF	TGCGCCAGCAGCCAAGACCCGGACATAGAGGGCTACACCTTC
TRBJ1-4	TRBD1	NA	TRBV4-1	CASSQQGGATNEKLFF	TGCGCCAGCAGCCAACAGGGGGGTGCAACTAATGAAAAACTGTTTTTT
TRBJ1-1	NA	NA	TRBV9	CASSVVLNTEAFF	TGTGCCAGCAGCGTAGTCCTGAACACTGAAGCTTTCTTT
TRBJ1-3	NA	NA	TRBV7-2	CASSLGSLNLQSSGNTIYF	TGTGCCAGCAGCTTAGGTTCGTTAAACTTACAGAGCTCTGGAAACACCATATATTTT
TRBJ2-7	NA	NA	TRBV5-4	CASSTAQTVYEQYF	TGTGCCAGCAGCACTGCGCAGACCGTCTACGAGCAGTACTTC
TRBJ1-2	NA	few	TRBV2	CASTVGENYGYTF	TGTGCCAGCACCGTAGGGGAAAACTATGGCTACACCTTC
TRBJ2-6	NA	NA	TRBV7-8	CASTRTFSPSGANVLTF	TGTGCCAGCACCCGGACATTTTCTCCCTCTGGGGCCAACGTCCTGACTTTC
TRBJ1-5	NA	NA	TRBV20-1	CSASSTANQPQHF	TGCAGTGCTAGTTCGACAGCCAATCAGCCCCAGCATTTT
TRBJ2-1	NA	NA	TRBV6-6	CASSHNRDSTHNEQFF	TGTGCCAGCAGTCACAATCGGGACTCAACCCACAATGAGCAGTTCTTC
TRBJ1-5	NA	NA	TRBV6-5	CASSYAGDQPQHF	TGTGCCAGCAGTTACGCGGGGGATCAGCCCCAGCATTTT
TRBJ1-1	TRBD1	NA	TRBV7-8	CASSLLQGSTEAFF	TGTGCCAGCAGCTTACTACAGGGGAGCACTGAAGCTTTCTTT
TRBJ1-1	NA	NA	TRBV7-8	CASSLAPGVAGMNTEAFF	TGTGCCAGCAGCTTAGCGCCGGGGGTAGCGGGAATGAACACTGAAGCTTTCTTT
TRBJ2-7	NA	NA	TRBV4-2	CASSQEDSSYEQYF	TGTGCCAGCAGCCAAGAGGACAGCTCCTACGAGCAGTACTTC
TRBJ1-5	TRBD1	few	TRBV7-9	CASSKDRVPGFGNQPQHF	TGTGCCAGCAGCAAAGACAGGGTTCCCGGTTTCGGCAATCAGCCCCAGCATTTT
TRBJ1-1	NA	NA	TRBV12-5	CASGLVRSGAPGDTEAFF	TGTGCTAGTGGTTTGGTACGTTCGGGGGCCCCGGGGGACACTGAAGCTTTCTTT
TRBJ1-1	TRBD1	NA	TRBV7-3	CASSFTGATEAFF	TGTGCCAGCAGCTTTACAGGGGCCACTGAAGCTTTCTTT
TRBJ1-2	NA	once	TRBV29-1	CSVERMDPYGYTF	TGCAGCGTTGAACGTATGGACCCCTATGGCTACACCTTC
TRBJ1-2	TRBD1	once	TRBV7-2	CASSLTGTPYGYTF	TGTGCCAGCAGCCTGACAGGGACCCCCTATGGCTACACCTTC
TRBJ2-7	NA	NA	TRBV6-5	CASKRSTATYEQYF	TGTGCCAGCAAGCGGTCAACGGCGACCTACGAGCAGTACTTC
TRBJ2-5	TRBD1	NA	TRBV3-1/TRBV3-2	CASSQVRDSRKETQYF	TGTGCCAGCAGCCAAGTGAGGGACAGCAGGAAAGAGACCCAGTACTTC
TRBJ2-3	NA	NA	TRBV2	CASSEDSRLDTQYF	TGTGCCAGCAGTGAAGACAGTCGCCTAGATACGCAGTATTTT
TRBJ2-1	NA	NA	TRBV3-1/TRBV3-2	CASSQGRFHNEQFF	TGTGCCAGCAGCCAGGGGAGATTTCACAATGAGCAGTTCTTC
TRBJ2-7	NA	NA	TRBV7-3	CASSLSPQGAGEQYF	TGTGCCAGCAGCTTAAGCCCCCAGGGAGCTGGTGAGCAGTACTTC
TRBJ2-5	TRBD1	NA	TRBV7-7	CASSRDREETQYF	TGTGCTAGCAGTAGGGACAGGGAAGAGACCCAGTACTTC
TRBJ1-6	TRBD1	NA	TRBV13	CASSTADRLNSPLHF	TGTGCCAGCAGCACAGCGGACAGGCTTAATTCACCCCTCCACTTT
TRBJ2-1	TRBD2	NA	TRBV7-8	CASSTRLAGGHNEQFF	TGTGCCAGCAGCACTCGACTAGCGGGGGGGCACAATGAGCAGTTCTTC
TRBJ1-1	NA	NA	TRBV7-9	CASSPRGQNTEAFF	TGTGCCAGCAGCCCCAGAGGGCAGAACACTGAAGCTTTCTTT
TRBJ1-6	NA	NA	TRBV4-2	CATSSEGASYNSPLHF	TGTGCCACTTCTTCCGAGGGTGCCTCCTATAATTCACCCCTCCACTTT
TRBJ1-2	NA	NA	TRBV6-5	CASSYGANLRYTF	TGTGCCAGCAGTTACGGGGCCAACCTCCGCTACACCTTC
TRBJ1-5	NA	NA	TRBV7-9	CASSSAQGTAQHF	TGTGCCAGCAGCTCCGCTCAGGGGACGGCCCAGCATTTT
TRBJ2-7	NA	few	TRBV5-1	CASSASTTDYEQYF	TGCGCCAGCAGTGCGTCTACAACCGATTACGAGCAGTACTTC
TRBJ1-1	NA	NA	TRBV9	CASSVAVKSEAFF	TGTGCCAGCAGCGTAGCGGTCAAGTCTGAAGCTTTCTTT
TRBJ1-2	TRBD1	NA	TRBV5-4	CASSSDRVYGYTF	TGTGCCAGCAGCTCAGACAGGGTCTATGGCTACACCTTC
TRBJ2-2	NA	NA	TRBV2	CAGALSGTGELFF	TGTGCCGGAGCCCTTTCGGGCACCGGGGAGCTGTTTTTT
TRBJ2-3	NA	NA	TRBV2	CASSKARVGDTQYF	TGTGCCAGCAGTAAAGCTCGTGTTGGGGATACGCAGTATTTT
TRBJ1-1	NA	NA	TRBV5-4	CASRQQGSMGNTEAFF	TGTGCCAGCAGACAACAGGGATCGATGGGGAACACTGAAGCTTTCTTT
TRBJ2-2	NA	few	TRBV6-1	CASSEWGSNTGELFF	TGTGCCAGCAGTGAGTGGGGCTCGAACACCGGGGAGCTGTTTTTT